The 21 T cell receptor beta chains reported below all come from one sample, sequenced in a study. Treg sorting used a CD4+CD25+CD127-/low gate. MiXCR, run by TCRdb on the 5' RACE reads, gives a single entry per CDR3 protein. The sample has fewer than 75,000 distinct CDR3 sequences; about 26% are singletons. The sequencing input was tumor-infiltrating Tregs sorted from the breast tumor. All receptors come from a female donor with breast cancer.

This clonotype was recorded many times. V gene TRBV5-1 combines with J gene TRBJ2-1; D gene ambiguous. Looked up from germline, CDR1 is SGHRS and CDR2 is YFSETQ. V shed 0 bases and J shed 0 bases, with 10 bases lying between them. The length of the CDR3 is 16 residues. Here the CDR3 DNA reads TGCGCCAGCAGCTTGGGGGCAGCCAGCTCCTACAATGAGCAGTTCTTC. It specifies CASSLGAASSYNEQFF.

This clonotype was seen more than once but under ten times. The chain employs TRBV7-2 and TRBJ1-5, with D perhaps TRBD1 (6 bases). The CDR3 is 14 residues long. With 7 bases removed from V and 7 bases from J, the gap between germline ends came to 17 bases. The germline V gene encodes CDR1 SGHTA and CDR2 FQGNSA. The CDR3 DNA follows: TGTGCCAGCACCCTGTGGGGGGGCTGGCAGCCCCAGCATTTT. This gives the protein CASTLWGGWQPQHF.

The chain carries TRBV9 and TRBJ1-2; D is perhaps TRBD1 (5 bases). There are 14 residues in the CDR3. Germline CDR1 reads SGDLS; CDR2 reads YYNGEE. V was pared by 7 bases and J by 5 bases, with 18 bases between. The CDR3 loop is CASYQAGDGYGYTF. The CDR3 region has the DNA TGTGCCAGCTACCAAGCGGGGGATGGGTATGGCTACACCTTC.

This clonotype was observed a handful of times. This CDR3 reads CASSFRADQPQHF. Here the CDR3 DNA reads TGTGCCAGCAGCTTCCGCGCAGATCAGCCCCAGCATTTT. The chain links TRBV7-9 to TRBJ1-5; D gene unclear. CDR1 is SEHNR and CDR2 is FQNEAQ in the germline V gene (reference sequence). The CDR3 covers 13 residues. The V end lost 3 bases, the J end lost 5 bases, and 8 bases lay between the germline ends. Full variable domain (remainder filled in from reference TRBV7-9 and TRBJ1-5): DTGVSQNPRHKITKRGQNVTFRCDPISEHNRLYWYRQTLGQGPEFLTYFQNEAQLEKSRLLSDRFSAERPKGSFSTLEIQRTEQGDSAMYLCASSFRADQPQHFGDGTRLSIL.

This clonotype has at least ten counts. J is TRBJ2-7 and V is TRBV6-5; D is perhaps TRBD2 (7 bases). There are 14 residues in the CDR3. V lost 5 bases and J 5 bases, leaving 16 bases between the germline ends. Germline V gene data show CDR1 as MNHEY and CDR2 as SVGAGI. In nucleotides, the CDR3 is TGTGCCAGCAGTCGGGGAGGGGGGCGCGACGAGCAGTACTTC. Translating gives CASSRGGGRDEQYF.

The gene calls are TRBV7-6 and TRBJ1-2; a weak D match, TRBD1 (6 bases). Germline V gene sequence: CDR1 SGHVS, CDR2 FNYEAQ. The germline V and J ends were trimmed by 10 bases and 6 bases, with 21 bases remaining between them. The length of the CDR3 is 14 residues. CDR3 amino acids: CAISPIGGADGYTF. CDR3 nucleotide sequence: TGTGCCATCTCACCTATTGGGGGGGCGGATGGCTACACCTTC.

This clonotype was counted only a few times. The chain employs TRBV5-6 and TRBJ1-1; 7 bases fit TRBD1. Losses at the gene ends were 0 bases for V and 4 bases for J; bases not matched to a gene: 9. This CDR3 region has 16 residues. Germline CDR1 reads SGHDT; CDR2 reads YYEEEE. The CDR3 reads CASSLVKGAGFTEAFF. CDR3 in DNA: TGTGCCAGCAGCTTGGTAAAGGGGGCAGGGTTCACTGAAGCTTTCTTT.

The chain recombines TRBV12-3 or TRBV12-4 with TRBJ1-6, with D maybe TRBD1 (5 bases). Trimming took 1 base from V and 18 from J, leaving 13 bases between them. The CDR3 runs 12 residues. For the CDR3, the DNA is TGTGCCAGCAGTTTAGAAGGGGAGGTCCCCCACTTT. It specifies CASSLEGEVPHF.

This clonotype was counted at least ten times. The rearrangement joins TRBV12-3 or TRBV12-4 to TRBJ2-7, with 9 positions matching TRBD1. Germline trimming cut 5 bases from V and 5 bases from J; bases unmatched to any gene: 7. The CDR3 totals 14 residues. CDR3 loop: CASSGPTGGHEQYF. In nucleotides, the CDR3 is TGTGCCAGCAGTGGACCCACAGGGGGCCACGAGCAGTACTTC.

This clonotype was seen more than once but under ten times. The chain is built from TRBV28 and TRBJ2-1; D not certain. V was shortened by 1 base and J by 9 bases, with 7 bases between the two germline ends. In germline, CDR1 is MDHEN, CDR2 SYDVKM. CDR3 length: 12 amino acids. CDR3 sequence reads: CASSLSRTEQFF. For the CDR3, the DNA is TGTGCCAGCAGTTTATCCCGGACTGAGCAGTTCTTC.

This clonotype appeared many times. The chain links TRBV3-1 to TRBJ2-7; D gene unclear. The CDR3 contains 11 residues. Trimming removed 2 bases at V and 6 bases at J, with 5 bases between. Germline CDR1 is LGHDT and CDR2 is YNNKEL (reference sequence). The CDR3 DNA is TGTGCCAGCAGCCAAACCCTCGAGCAGTACTTC. Amino acid sequence: CASSQTLEQYF.

In this sample, this clonotype turned up a few times. The CDR3 DNA reads as TGTGCCAGCAGTGTAGACGGGCCCTACGAGCAGTACTTC. This translates into CASSVDGPYEQYF. This chain joins TRBV5-4 and TRBJ2-7, with D uncertain. The length of the CDR3 is 13 residues. Per germline, CDR1 SGHNT and CDR2 YYREEE (reference sequence). Trimming removed 5 bases at V and 2 bases at J, with 11 bases between.

The genes are TRBV20-1 and TRBJ2-3; D perhaps matches TRBD2 (6 bases). The germline gives CDR1 DFQATT, CDR2 SNEGSKA (reference sequence). The CDR3 loop spans 16 amino acids. V dropped 1 base and J dropped 5 bases, with 19 bases sitting between them. The CDR3 DNA reads TGCAGTGCTAGAGGATTAGTAGCCGGGAGTGAAGATACGCAGTATTTT. This gives the protein CSARGLVAGSEDTQYF.

Only a few counts were recorded for this clonotype. The chain couples TRBV20-1 to TRBJ1-2, with D unclear. V dropped 4 bases and J dropped 8 bases, with 8 bases sitting between them. CDR3 length: 10 residues. From germline, CDR1 is DFQATT and CDR2 SNEGSKA (reference sequence). In DNA form, the CDR3 reads TGCAGTGCTATGGAAAGCGGCTACACCTTC. Translating it yields CSAMESGYTF.

This clonotype has just a few counts. The chain couples TRBV5-1 to TRBJ2-5; 7 positions agree with TRBD1. Germline CDR1 reads SGHRS; CDR2 reads YFSETQ. The CDR3 has 17 amino acids. V lost 6 bases and J lost 0; bases outside the gene matches: 14. The CDR3 region has the DNA TGCGCCAGCACAATCACAAGACAGGGCTTGTACCAAGAGACCCAGTACTTC. Translation: CASTITRQGLYQETQYF.

The chain combines TRBV19 with TRBJ2-1; 10 nucleotides line up with TRBD2. Germline V lookup: CDR1 LNHDA, CDR2 SQIVND (reference sequence). The CDR3 is made up of 16 amino acids. The ends lost 4 bases at V and 3 bases at J; junction bases unmatched: 6. CDR3 sequence (DNA): TGTGCCAGTAGTACGATTTCTAGCGGGAGCTACAATGAGCAGTTCTTC. Protein product: CASSTISSGSYNEQFF.

This clonotype was counted at least ten times. The CDR3 reads CAISDPTGVDTIYF. CDR3 bases: TGTGCCATCAGTGACCCGACAGGGGTAGACACCATATATTTT. The chain is built from TRBV10-3 and TRBJ1-3; 8 nucleotides match TRBD1. Germline loops: CDR1 ENHRY, CDR2 SYGVKD. The CDR3 is made up of 14 amino acids. Germline trimming cut 3 bases from V and 8 bases from J; bases unmatched to any gene: 6.

The chain has TRBV29-1 and TRBJ2-2; TRBD1 agrees at 7 bases. After removal of 4 bases from V and 1 base from J, the junction contained 0 bases not matched to a gene. Germline V CDR1 and CDR2: SQVTM, ANQGSEA. The CDR3 has 13 residues. The CDR3 loop is CSVGQGNTGELFF. CDR3 DNA sequence: TGCAGCGTTGGACAGGGGAACACCGGGGAGCTGTTTTTT.

This clonotype was detected only a few times. The chain has TRBV5-1 and TRBJ1-1, with TRBD1 identical over 10 bases. This CDR3 has 16 amino acids. Germline V gene data show CDR1 as SGHRS and CDR2 as YFSETQ. The ends lost 1 base at V and 1 base at J; junction bases unmatched: 4. Here the CDR3 reads CASSLLTGGRNTEAFF. CDR3 coding DNA: TGCGCCAGCAGCTTGCTGACAGGGGGCCGGAACACTGAAGCTTTCTTT. The full variable domain, in which reference TRBV5-1 and TRBJ1-1 provide the parts outside the CDR3, is KAGVTQTPRYLIKTRGQQVTLSCSPISGHRSVSWYQQTPGQGLQFLFEYFSETQRNKGNFPGRFSGRQFSNSRSEMNVSTLELGDSALYLCASSLLTGGRNTEAFFGQGTRLTVV.

This rearrangement joins TRBV5-1 to TRBJ1-1; weak D call: TRBD1 (5 bases). V was clipped by 1 base and J by 4 bases, with 8 bases between them. The CDR3 spans 13 residues. Germline CDR1 reads SGHRS; CDR2 reads YFSETQ. CDR3 loop: CASSLRQGTEAFF. CDR3 in DNA: TGCGCCAGCAGCTTGAGGCAGGGCACTGAAGCTTTCTTT.

This clonotype showed up just once. The conserved final phenylalanine or tryptophan is absent from the CDR3, which likely points to a read error. The chain employs TRBV20-1 and TRBJ2-7; D not resolved. This CDR3 region has 11 residues. Per the germline V gene, CDR1 is DFQATT and CDR2 is SNEGSKA (reference sequence). The ends were cut back, 0 bases at V and 3 bases at J, with 3 bases in the middle. The CDR3 DNA reads TGCAGTGCTAGAGAGAGCTACGAGCAGTACCTC. Its protein product is CSARESYEQYL.